Listed here are 27 T cell receptor beta chains from one sample, sequenced in a study of T-cell memory formation after mild COVID-19. TCRdb re-called the 5' RACE reads through MiXCR, storing one row per CDR3 protein. This repertoire shows 250,000 to 350,000 distinct CDR3 sequences, about 16% found once; its top ten account for 23%. Material: PBMCs or a T cell subset sorted from them (not recorded which). All receptors come from a man aged 18 to 29 who had mild COVID-19 (a few samples of this study predate the infection). Cell type and time point are not known.

The CDR3 sequence is CSVGWGNEQFF. For the CDR3, the DNA is TGCAGCGTTGGGTGGGGGAATGAGCAGTTCTTC. This chain links TRBV29-1 with TRBJ2-1; D possibly uses TRBD1 or TRBD2 (5 bases each). Germline lookup yields CDR1 SQVTM and CDR2 ANQGSEA. The CDR3 covers 11 residues. V was clipped by 4 bases and J by 7 bases, with 8 bases between them.

This chain connects TRBV2 to TRBJ2-1, with TRBD2 matching 10 bases. This CDR3 region has 15 residues. Germline assignment: CDR1 SNHLY and CDR2 FYNNEI. Trimming removed 5 bases from V and 8 bases from J; junction bases left unmatched: 9. CDR3 region: CASSRPSGGIDEQFF. For the CDR3, the DNA is TGTGCCAGCAGTAGGCCTAGCGGGGGTATAGATGAGCAGTTCTTC.

In its sample, this clonotype was seen many times. This chain joins TRBV12-3 or TRBV12-4 and TRBJ2-6; perhaps TRBD1 as D (5 bases). V shed 5 bases and J shed 0 bases, with 8 bases lying between them. CDR3 length: 15 amino acids. CDR3 in DNA: TGTGCCAGCAGTCCTACAGGCTCTGGGGCCAACGTCCTGACTTTC. Encoded protein: CASSPTGSGANVLTF.

This chain connects TRBV6-5 to TRBJ2-6; D unresolved. Trimming removed 7 bases from V and 2 bases from J, with 15 bases in between. Germline CDR1 and CDR2: MNHEY and SVGAGI. This CDR3 has 16 amino acids. The DNA of the CDR3 is TGTGCCAGCATCGATCTTGGGCTAACTGGGGCCAACGTCCTGACTTTC. As protein: CASIDLGLTGANVLTF.

The gene calls are TRBV7-7 and TRBJ2-5; perhaps TRBD2 as D (7 bases). This CDR3 comprises 14 residues. The V gene's germline CDR1 is SSHAT and CDR2 FNYEAQ (reference sequence). The V gene lost 4 bases and the J gene lost 5 bases, with 14 bases spanning the gap. The CDR3 loop reads CASSSAGARETQYF. CDR3 DNA: TGTGCCAGCAGCTCGGCGGGGGCTCGGGAGACCCAGTACTTC.

The V and J genes are TRBV7-6 and TRBJ1-4; 9 nucleotides agree with TRBD1. Unmatched junction bases numbered 11, after V lost 5 bases and J lost 7 bases. The CDR3 runs to 16 residues. Looked up from germline, CDR1 is SGHVS and CDR2 is FNYEAQ. This chain's CDR3 is CASSQTGGDDGEKLFF. The CDR3 region has the DNA TGTGCCAGCAGCCAAACAGGGGGCGACGATGGTGAAAAACTGTTTTTT.

This clonotype showed up many times. This chain uses TRBV6-2 or TRBV6-3 with TRBJ2-7; D gene ambiguous. Trimming shortened V by 5 bases and J by 1 base, and 6 bases separated the two germline ends. The CDR3 extends over 12 amino acids. From germline, CDR1 is MNHEY and CDR2 SVGEGT. The CDR3 sequence is CASSQGSYEQYF. CDR3 in DNA: TGTGCCAGCAGTCAAGGATCCTACGAGCAGTACTTC.

This rearrangement joins TRBV27 to TRBJ2-1, with 7 bases aligning to TRBD1. The germline CDR1 and CDR2 sequences are MNHEY and SMNVEV (reference sequence). J lost 0 bases, V lost 9 bases, and 2 bases had no gene match. CDR3 length: 13 residues. The CDR3 coding sequence is TGTGCCAGTGGACAGGTCTCCTACAATGAGCAGTTCTTC. It is translated as CASGQVSYNEQFF.

The chain joins TRBV12-3 or TRBV12-4 to TRBJ2-3; unclear D gene. The CDR3 totals 11 residues. With 7 bases removed from V and 2 bases from J, the gap between germline ends came to 4 bases. Here the CDR3 DNA reads TGTGCCAGCAAGATCACAGATACGCAGTATTTT. Its protein is CASKITDTQYF.

CDR3 sequence (DNA): TGTGCCAGCAGCCCTGTCGTCGCGGGGGGGAACATTCAGTACTTC. Translation: CASSPVVAGGNIQYF. This sequence joins TRBV3-1 and TRBJ2-4, with 9 nucleotides matching TRBD2. Looked up from germline, CDR1 is LGHDT and CDR2 is YNNKEL (reference sequence). This CDR3 is built from 15 residues. After removal of 4 bases from V and 7 bases from J, the junction contained 8 bases not matched to a gene.

This clonotype was observed a handful of times. The genes are TRBV24-1 and TRBJ1-5; tentatively, D is TRBD1 (5 bases). V lost 0 bases and J lost 7, with 9 bases in between. The V gene's germline CDR1 is KGHDR and CDR2 SFDVKD. This CDR3 contains 14 residues. CDR3 bases: TGTGCCACCAGTGATTTGAAGGGGAACCAGCCCCAGCATTTT. Its protein is CATSDLKGNQPQHF.

The rearrangement links TRBV4-1 to TRBJ2-3; the match to TRBD1 covers 7 bases. Germline CDR1 MGHRA, CDR2 YSYEKL. The junction had 13 bases not matched to a gene; V was cut back by 1 base and J by 3 bases. The CDR3 totals 18 residues. CDR3 nucleotide sequence: TGCGCCAGCAGCCAAGCTCCGGGACAGATGGGAAAGACAGATACGCAGTATTTT. Protein: CASSQAPGQMGKTDTQYF.

The chain links TRBV2 to TRBJ2-3; 10 nucleotides match TRBD1. This CDR3 comprises 12 residues. V shed 10 bases, J shed 6 bases, and the junction held 4 bases outside the gene matches. The V gene's germline CDR1 is SNHLY and CDR2 FYNNEI. DNA of the CDR3: TGTGCCACCGCGGACAGGGGGGATACGCAGTATTTT. It translates to CATADRGDTQYF. Based on the CDR3 plus reference TRBV2 and TRBJ2-3, the full variable domain is EPEVTQTPSHQVTQMGQEVILRCVPISNHLYFYWYRQILGQKVEFLVSFYNNEISEKSEIFDDQFSVERPDGSNFTLKIRSTKLEDSAMYFCATADRGDTQYFGPGTRLTVL.

This clonotype was seen a few times. This chain connects TRBV21-1 to TRBJ2-7; the D call TRBD1 from the table was never checked on the DNA. TRBV21-1 is noted as a pseudogene. This CDR3 has 16 residues. The CDR3 DNA reads TGTGCCAGCAGCAAAGGAGGGGAAGGGTACAGGTGGGAGCAGTACTTC. Its protein is CASSKGGEGYRWEQYF.

The chain is built from TRBV12-3 or TRBV12-4 and TRBJ2-3, with unresolved D. The germline V and J ends were trimmed by 3 bases and 3 bases, with 4 bases remaining between them. The CDR3 loop spans 12 amino acids. The CDR3 DNA follows: TGTGCCAGCAGTTTGTGGACAGATACGCAGTATTTT. This encodes CASSLWTDTQYF.

The rearrangement joins TRBV7-2 to TRBJ1-2; 7 nucleotides match TRBD1. The CDR3 runs to 16 residues. V shed 5 bases, J shed 2 bases, and the junction held 11 bases outside the gene matches. Germline lookup yields CDR1 SGHTA and CDR2 FQGNSA. CDR3 in DNA: TGTGCCAGCAGCCCAGGGGGGATGGGAAGCAACTATGGCTACACCTTC. It is translated as CASSPGGMGSNYGYTF.

There are a few counts of this clonotype. The genes are TRBV15 and TRBJ1-5; D is ambiguous. Trimming took 8 bases from V and 5 from J, leaving 16 bases between them. The CDR3 consists of 14 residues. Germline-derived CDR1 and CDR2 are LNHNV and YYDKDF (reference sequence). This CDR3 is CATAGRLGDQPQHF. CDR3 nucleotides: TGTGCCACCGCTGGACGGTTGGGCGATCAGCCCCAGCATTTT.

This clonotype showed up just a few times. In DNA form, the CDR3 reads TGTGCCAGCAGCAAAGTAGGCAGTTTACGCCCCTACGAGCAGTACGTC. Its protein is CASSKVGSLRPYEQYV. The chain joins TRBV21-1 to TRBJ2-7. TRBV21-1 is assigned pseudogene status. The CDR3 runs 16 residues.

The chain combines TRBV7-6 with TRBJ2-3, with 9 bases fitting TRBD2. V dropped 4 bases and J dropped 4; count of bases not matched to a gene: 3. Germline CDR1 SGHVS, CDR2 FNYEAQ. The CDR3 length is 14 residues. The DNA for the CDR3 is TGTGCCAGCAGCTCCAGCGGGGGGCCAGATACGCAGTATTTT. It yields the protein CASSSSGGPDTQYF.

The V gene is TRBV6-5, the J gene TRBJ1-3; D unclear. V was pared by 2 bases and J by 2 bases, with 16 bases between. The CDR3 covers 17 residues. Germline-derived CDR1 and CDR2 are MNHEY and SVGAGI. CDR3 amino acids: CASSYRKALGTGNTIYF. The CDR3 DNA reads TGTGCCAGCAGTTACCGAAAGGCGTTGGGGACTGGAAACACCATATATTTT.

This clonotype was counted a few times. The chain couples TRBV7-2 to TRBJ2-1; tentative D call: TRBD2 (6 bases). Germline CDR1 is SGHTA and CDR2 is FQGNSA. There are 16 residues in the CDR3. V was clipped by 5 bases and J by 1 base, with 15 bases between them. The CDR3 DNA sequence: TGTGCCAGCAGCCCCAACCGGGGGTTGTCCTACAATGAGCAGTTCTTC. It encodes CASSPNRGLSYNEQFF.

V usage is TRBV14 and J usage is TRBJ2-7; D is ambiguous. Per the germline V gene, CDR1 is SGHDN and CDR2 is FVKESK. V gave up 5 bases and J gave up 0 bases, with 8 bases separating them. This CDR3 spans 13 amino acids. In DNA form, the CDR3 reads TGTGCCAGCAGCAGCCGGGCCTCCTACGAGCAGTACTTC. Protein sequence: CASSSRASYEQYF.

This clonotype has more than one count but fewer than ten. The chain couples TRBV20-1 to TRBJ2-7; weak D call: TRBD1 (6 bases). CDR3 length: 11 amino acids. V was shortened by 4 bases and J by 7 bases, with 11 bases between the two germline ends. CDR1 is DFQATT, CDR2 SNEGSKA, per germline (reference sequence). The CDR3 here is CSANQGNEQYV. CDR3 nucleotides: TGCAGTGCTAATCAGGGGAATGAGCAGTACGTC.

The CDR3 sequence is CASIISPNTEAFF. CDR3 in DNA: TGCGCCAGCATTATTAGTCCGAACACTGAAGCTTTCTTT. This chain uses TRBV10-2 with TRBJ1-1, with no clear D. The CDR3 loop spans 13 amino acids. Trimming left V 7 bases short and J 1 base short, with 10 bases between. The V gene's germline CDR1 is WSHSY and CDR2 SAAADI.

There are many counts of this clonotype. The chain recombines TRBV19 with TRBJ1-1, with D tentatively TRBD1 (5 bases). V lost 3 bases, J lost 0 bases, and 11 bases lay in between. The CDR3 is 15 amino acids. Looked up from germline, CDR1 is LNHDA and CDR2 is SQIVND (reference sequence). The CDR3 region has the DNA TGTGCCAGTAGTATCGGGGGAACAGTGAACACTGAAGCTTTCTTT. This sequence encodes CASSIGGTVNTEAFF.

This clonotype has a count of ten or more. J is TRBJ1-2 and V is TRBV7-9, with 8 bases that match TRBD1. The CDR3 runs to 13 residues. V dropped 6 bases and J dropped 8; count of bases not matched to a gene: 8. Per germline, CDR1 SEHNR and CDR2 FQNEAQ (reference sequence). The CDR3 loop is CASSSTGDGGYTF. The CDR3 DNA follows: TGTGCCAGCAGTTCGACAGGGGACGGAGGCTACACCTTC.

The rearrangement joins TRBV18 to TRBJ1-2; D gene uncertain. The V gene lost 0 bases and the J gene lost 0 bases, with 8 bases spanning the gap. Germline CDR1 KGHSH, CDR2 LQKENI. This CDR3 is 15 amino acids long. DNA for the CDR3: TGTGCCAGCTCACCACCCAACACAGCTAACTATGGCTACACCTTC. Its translation: CASSPPNTANYGYTF.